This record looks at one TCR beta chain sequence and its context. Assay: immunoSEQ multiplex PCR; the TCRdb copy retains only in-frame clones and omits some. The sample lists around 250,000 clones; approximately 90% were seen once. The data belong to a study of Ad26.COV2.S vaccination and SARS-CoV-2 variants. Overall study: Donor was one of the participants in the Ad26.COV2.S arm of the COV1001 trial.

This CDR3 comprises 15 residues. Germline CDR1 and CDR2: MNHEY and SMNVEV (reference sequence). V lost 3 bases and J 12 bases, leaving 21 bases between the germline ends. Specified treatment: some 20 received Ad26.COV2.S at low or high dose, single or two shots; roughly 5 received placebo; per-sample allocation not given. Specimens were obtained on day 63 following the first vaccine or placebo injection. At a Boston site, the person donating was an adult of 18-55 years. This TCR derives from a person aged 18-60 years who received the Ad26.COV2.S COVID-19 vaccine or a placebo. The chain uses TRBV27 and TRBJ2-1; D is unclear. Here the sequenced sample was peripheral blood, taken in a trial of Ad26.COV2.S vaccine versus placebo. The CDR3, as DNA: TGTGCCAGCAGTTTCGATCCAGGTTCCCCGTTAGGGCAGTTCTTC. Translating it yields CASSFDPGSPLGQFF.